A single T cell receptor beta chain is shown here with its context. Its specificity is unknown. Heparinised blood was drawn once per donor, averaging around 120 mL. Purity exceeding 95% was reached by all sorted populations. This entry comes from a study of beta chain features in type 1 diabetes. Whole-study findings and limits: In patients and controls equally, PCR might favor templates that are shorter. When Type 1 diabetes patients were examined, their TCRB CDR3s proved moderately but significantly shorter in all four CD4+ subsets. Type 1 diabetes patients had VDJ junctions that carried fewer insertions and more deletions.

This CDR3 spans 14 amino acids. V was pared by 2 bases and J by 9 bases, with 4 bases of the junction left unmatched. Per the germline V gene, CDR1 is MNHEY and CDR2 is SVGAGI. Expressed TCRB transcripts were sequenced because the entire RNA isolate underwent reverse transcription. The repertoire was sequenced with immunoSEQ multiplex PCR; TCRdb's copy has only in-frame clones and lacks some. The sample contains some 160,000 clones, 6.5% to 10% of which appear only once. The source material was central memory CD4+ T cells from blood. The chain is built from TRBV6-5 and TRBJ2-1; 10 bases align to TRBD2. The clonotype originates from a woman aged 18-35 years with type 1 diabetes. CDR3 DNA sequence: TGTGCCAGCAGTTACGGTGGGACTAGCGTTGAGCAGTTCTTC. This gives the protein CASSYGGTSVEQFF.